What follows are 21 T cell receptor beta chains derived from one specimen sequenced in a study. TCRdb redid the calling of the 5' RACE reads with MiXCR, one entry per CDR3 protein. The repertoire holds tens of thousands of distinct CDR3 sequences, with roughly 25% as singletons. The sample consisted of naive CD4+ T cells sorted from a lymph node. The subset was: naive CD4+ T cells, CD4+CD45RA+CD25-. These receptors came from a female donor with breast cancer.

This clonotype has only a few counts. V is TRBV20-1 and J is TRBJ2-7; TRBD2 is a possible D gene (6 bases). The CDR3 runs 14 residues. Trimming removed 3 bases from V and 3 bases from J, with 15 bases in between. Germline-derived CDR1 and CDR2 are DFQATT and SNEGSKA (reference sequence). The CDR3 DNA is TGCAGTGCTAGGACCTCTGGGAGGAACTACGAGCAGTACTTC. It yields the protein CSARTSGRNYEQYF.

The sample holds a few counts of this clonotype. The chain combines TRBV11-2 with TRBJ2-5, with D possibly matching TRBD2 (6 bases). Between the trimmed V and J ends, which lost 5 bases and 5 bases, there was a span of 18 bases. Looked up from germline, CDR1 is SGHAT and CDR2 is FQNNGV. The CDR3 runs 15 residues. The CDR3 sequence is CASSTRPPGTETQYF. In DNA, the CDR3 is TGTGCCAGCAGCACTCGACCGCCCGGGACTGAGACCCAGTACTTC. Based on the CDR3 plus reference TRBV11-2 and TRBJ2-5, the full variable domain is EAGVAQSPRYKIIEKRQSVAFWCNPISGHATLYWYQQILGQGPKLLIQFQNNGVVDDSQLPKDRFSAERLKGVDSTLKIQPAKLEDSAVYLCASSTRPPGTETQYFGPGTRLLVL.

DNA of the CDR3: TGCGCCAGCAGCCAGGGACAGGGGTCCTACACAGATACGCAGTATTTT. This encodes CASSQGQGSYTDTQYF. The V call is TRBV4-1, the J call TRBJ2-3; TRBD1 matches at 10 bases. Trimming removed 3 bases from V and 2 bases from J; junction bases left unmatched: 5. Germline loops: CDR1 MGHRA, CDR2 YSYEKL. This CDR3 spans 16 amino acids.

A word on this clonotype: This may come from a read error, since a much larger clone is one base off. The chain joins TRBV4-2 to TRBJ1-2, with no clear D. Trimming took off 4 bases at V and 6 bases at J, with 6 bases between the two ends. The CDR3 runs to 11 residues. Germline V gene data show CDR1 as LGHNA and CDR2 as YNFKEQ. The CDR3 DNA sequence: TGTGCCAGCAGCCGAGCAGATGGCTACACCTTC. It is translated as CASSRADGYTF.

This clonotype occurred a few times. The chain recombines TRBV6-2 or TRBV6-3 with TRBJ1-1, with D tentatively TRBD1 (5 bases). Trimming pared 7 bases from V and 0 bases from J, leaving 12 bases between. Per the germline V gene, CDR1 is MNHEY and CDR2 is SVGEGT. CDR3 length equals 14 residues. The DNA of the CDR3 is TGTGCCAGCACCAAGGACACAATGAACACTGAAGCTTTCTTT. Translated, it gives CASTKDTMNTEAFF.

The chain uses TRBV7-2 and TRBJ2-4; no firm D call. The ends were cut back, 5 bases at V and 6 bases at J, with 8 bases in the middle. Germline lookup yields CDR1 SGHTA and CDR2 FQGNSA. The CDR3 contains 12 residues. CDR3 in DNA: TGTGCCAGCAGCCCTATGGGAAACATTCAGTACTTC. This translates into CASSPMGNIQYF.

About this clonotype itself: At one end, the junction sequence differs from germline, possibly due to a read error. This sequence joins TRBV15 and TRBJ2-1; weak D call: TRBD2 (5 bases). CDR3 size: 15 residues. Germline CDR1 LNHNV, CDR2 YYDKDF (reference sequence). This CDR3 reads CAASGPSSSYDEQFF. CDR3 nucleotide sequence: TGTGCCGCCAGCGGTCCCTCCAGCTCCTACGATGAGCAGTTCTTC.

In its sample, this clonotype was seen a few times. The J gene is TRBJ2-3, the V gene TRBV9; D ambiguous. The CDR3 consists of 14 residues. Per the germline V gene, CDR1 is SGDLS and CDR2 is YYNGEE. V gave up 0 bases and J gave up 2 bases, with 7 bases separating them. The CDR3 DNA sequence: TGTGCCAGCAGCGTAGGGCCTAACACAGATACGCAGTATTTT. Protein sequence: CASSVGPNTDTQYF.

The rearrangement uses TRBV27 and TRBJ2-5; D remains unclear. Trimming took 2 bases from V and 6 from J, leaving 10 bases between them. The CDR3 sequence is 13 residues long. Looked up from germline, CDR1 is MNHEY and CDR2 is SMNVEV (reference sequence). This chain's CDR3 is CASSLASLQTQYF. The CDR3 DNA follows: TGTGCCAGCAGTTTAGCCAGCCTGCAGACCCAGTACTTC.

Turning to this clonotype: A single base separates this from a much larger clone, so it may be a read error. DNA for the CDR3: TGTGCCAGCAGCCTAGCGGGACAGGGGAATGAAAAACTGTTTTTT. The encoded protein is CASSLAGQGNEKLFF. The V gene is TRBV4-2, the J gene TRBJ1-4; TRBD1 matches 10 bases. V dropped 4 bases and J dropped 5; count of bases not matched to a gene: 4. Germline lookup yields CDR1 LGHNA and CDR2 YNFKEQ. The CDR3 is made up of 15 amino acids.

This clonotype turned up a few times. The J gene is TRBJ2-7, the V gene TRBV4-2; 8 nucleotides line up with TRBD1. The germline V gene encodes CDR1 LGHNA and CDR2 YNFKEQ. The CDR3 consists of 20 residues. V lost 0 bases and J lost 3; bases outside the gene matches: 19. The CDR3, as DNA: TGTGCCAGCAGCCAAGATAAGAGGGGGCCCCCCCGGGACAGGCACTACGAGCAGTACTTC. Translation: CASSQDKRGPPRDRHYEQYF.

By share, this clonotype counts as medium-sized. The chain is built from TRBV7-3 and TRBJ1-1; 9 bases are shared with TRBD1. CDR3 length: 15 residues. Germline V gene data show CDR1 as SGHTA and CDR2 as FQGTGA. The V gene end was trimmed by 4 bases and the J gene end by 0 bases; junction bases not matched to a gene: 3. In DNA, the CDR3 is TGTGCCAGCAGCTACGGACAGGGGTTGAACACTGAAGCTTTCTTT. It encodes CASSYGQGLNTEAFF.

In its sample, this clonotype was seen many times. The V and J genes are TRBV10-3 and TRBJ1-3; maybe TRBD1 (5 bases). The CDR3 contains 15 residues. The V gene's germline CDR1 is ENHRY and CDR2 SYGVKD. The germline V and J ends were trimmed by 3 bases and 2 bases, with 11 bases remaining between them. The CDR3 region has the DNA TGTGCCATCAGTGATTCAGGGAACCCTGGAAACACCATATATTTT. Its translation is CAISDSGNPGNTIYF.

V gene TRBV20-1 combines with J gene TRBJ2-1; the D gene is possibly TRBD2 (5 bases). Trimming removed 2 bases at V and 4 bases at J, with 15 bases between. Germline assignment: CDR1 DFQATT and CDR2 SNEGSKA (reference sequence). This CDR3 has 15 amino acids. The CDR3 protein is CSARIRGSTYNEQFF. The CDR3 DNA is TGCAGTGCTAGAATTCGGGGAAGTACATACAATGAGCAGTTCTTC.

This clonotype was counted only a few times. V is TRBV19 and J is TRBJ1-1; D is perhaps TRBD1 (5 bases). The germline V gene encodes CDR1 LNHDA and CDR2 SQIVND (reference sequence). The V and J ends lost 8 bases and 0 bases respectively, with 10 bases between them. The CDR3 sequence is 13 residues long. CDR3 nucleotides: TGTGCCAGTTCGGCAGGGCTGAACACTGAAGCTTTCTTT. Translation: CASSAGLNTEAFF.

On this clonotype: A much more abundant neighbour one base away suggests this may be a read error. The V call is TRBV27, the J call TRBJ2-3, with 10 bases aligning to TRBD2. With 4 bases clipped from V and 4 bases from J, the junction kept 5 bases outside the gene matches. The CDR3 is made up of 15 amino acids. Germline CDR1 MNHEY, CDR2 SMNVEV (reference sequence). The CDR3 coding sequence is TGTGCCAGCAGTTGGACTAGCGGCCCATCAGATACGCAGTATTTT. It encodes CASSWTSGPSDTQYF.

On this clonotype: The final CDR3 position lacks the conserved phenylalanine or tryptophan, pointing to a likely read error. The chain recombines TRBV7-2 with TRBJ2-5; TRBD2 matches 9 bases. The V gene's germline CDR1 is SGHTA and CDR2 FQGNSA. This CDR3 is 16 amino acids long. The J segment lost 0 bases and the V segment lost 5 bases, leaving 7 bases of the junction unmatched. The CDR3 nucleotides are TGTGCCAGCAGCCCCCGCGGGAGGGCAAACCAAGAGACCCAGTACTCC. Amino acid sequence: CASSPRGRANQETQYS.

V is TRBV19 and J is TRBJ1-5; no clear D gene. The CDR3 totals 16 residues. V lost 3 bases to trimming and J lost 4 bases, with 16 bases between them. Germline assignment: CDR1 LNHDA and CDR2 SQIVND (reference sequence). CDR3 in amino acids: CASSIGGVFSNQPQHF. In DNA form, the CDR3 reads TGTGCCAGTAGTATCGGAGGTGTATTCTCAAATCAGCCCCAGCATTTT.

CDR3 sequence reads: CASRTEGTEAFF. DNA of the CDR3: TGTGCCAGCAGGACGGAGGGCACTGAAGCTTTCTTT. The chain combines TRBV2 with TRBJ1-1; D call uncertain. From germline, CDR1 is SNHLY and CDR2 FYNNEI. Trimming left V 6 bases short and J 4 bases short, with 9 bases between. The CDR3 totals 12 residues. The whole variable domain, filled in from reference TRBV2 and TRBJ1-1, reads EPEVTQTPSHQVTQMGQEVILRCVPISNHLYFYWYRQILGQKVEFLVSFYNNEISEKSEIFDDQFSVERPDGSNFTLKIRSTKLEDSAMYFCASRTEGTEAFFGQGTRLTVV.

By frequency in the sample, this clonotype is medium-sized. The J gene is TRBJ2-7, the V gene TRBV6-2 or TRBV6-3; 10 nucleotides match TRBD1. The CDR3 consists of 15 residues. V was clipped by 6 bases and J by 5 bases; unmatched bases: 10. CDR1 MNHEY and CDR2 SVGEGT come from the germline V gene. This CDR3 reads CASSGSGTGEDEQYF. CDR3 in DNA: TGTGCCAGCAGCGGGTCCGGGACAGGGGAGGACGAGCAGTACTTC.

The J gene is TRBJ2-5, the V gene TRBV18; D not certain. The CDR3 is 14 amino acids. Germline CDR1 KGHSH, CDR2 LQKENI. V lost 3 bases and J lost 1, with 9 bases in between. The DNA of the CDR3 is TGTGCCAGCTCACCCCCGGACGGCCAAGAGACCCAGTACTTC. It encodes CASSPPDGQETQYF.